This TCR beta chain was sequenced for a study of cytomegalovirus exposure and HLA in healthy donors. Vbeta (60) and Jbeta (13) primers were used in the PCR. Clones were read by immunoSEQ multiplex PCR, and TCRdb kept only the in-frame ones, dropping some. The sample includes 200,000 to 250,000 clones, around four fifths of them seen just once. Trimming removed 1 base at V and 5 bases at J, with 5 bases between. The CDR3 has 12 residues. CDR1 is SGHTA, CDR2 FQGNSA, per germline. Sequenced material: PBMCs. V usage is TRBV7-2 and J usage is TRBJ2-5, with D possibly matching TRBD2 (5 bases). The TCR sequence derives from a woman aged 55-75 years in good health and CMV-seropositive. CDR3 nucleotide sequence: TGTGCCAGCAGCTTAGAGCGGGAGACCCAGTACTTC. It specifies CASSLERETQYF.